This TCR beta chain came from a study of blood T cell repertoires in COVID-19. In the study overall: PBMCs, B-cell-depleted T cells, or T cells provided the cDNA or gDNA that made up the material.

The count of this clone is one. The authors' processing: Nucleated cell counts were estimated from reference gene primer amplification. This table comes from immunoSEQ multiplex PCR, and its TCRdb copy is limited to in-frame clones, with some not included. Clone size and the V and J calls come from that table; the DNA yielded D and trimming. The table lists about 130,000 clones, approximately 85% of them singletons, with about 5.4% in the top ten. The source is a human donor in a cohort sampled during active COVID-19. Material for sequencing was peripheral blood.

In DNA, the CDR3 is TGTGCCTGGAGTGGACAGACAAACACTGAAGCTTTCTTT. It is translated as CAWSGQTNTEAFF. The chain is built from TRBV30 and TRBJ1-1; tentatively, D is TRBD1 (5 bases). Trimming took 1 base from V and 2 from J, leaving 8 bases between them. This CDR3 is built from 13 residues. The germline gives CDR1 GTSNPN, CDR2 SVGIG (reference sequence).